This T cell receptor (beta chain) is from a study of T-cell memory formation after mild COVID-19 (dated by TCRdb to the early 2020s). As for the study more broadly: Most TCR sequence clusters were specific to one of the two donors. T-cell clones expanding and contracting after mild COVID-19 in a couple of donors were tracked by longitudinal TCRalpha and TCRbeta repertoire sequencing. Two young, previously healthy adult volunteers made up the cohort, one male and one female.

Study-wide conclusions, independent of this receptor: Only a couple of mild cases were covered by the study, and larger cohorts that include severe cases with pre-infection samples were considered necessary. Contracting CD4+ clones were found mainly in CM and EM memory subsets, while CD8+ clones were enriched in EMRA. Some responding clones were detected in pre-infection memory, which suggested that pre-existing cross-reactive memory T cells had joined the SARS-CoV-2 response. Balanced CD4/CD8 phenotypes were observed for clones contracting from day 15 to 85, whereas a bias towards CD4+ was observed for a second wave of clones expanding from day 15 to 37. The second-wave clones that peaked on day 37 were not confirmed to be SARS-CoV-2 specific.

Counted from cysteine to phenylalanine, this CDR3 has 16 amino acids. The sequence is cut down to CDR3 DNA, 48 bases in frame from base 1. The germline V gene (reference sequence) gives CDR1 as SEHNR and CDR2 as FQNEAQ. V has 5 bases trimmed and J has 1 base trimmed; junction bases matching no gene number 10. Ficoll-Paque density gradient centrifugation was the method used to isolate PBMCs. This clonotype was detected only a few times. Which antigen it targets is not known. No much larger clonotype is one base removed from it; base qualities were not supplied. Sequencing took place on an Illumina NovaSeq 6000. cDNA libraries for TCRalpha and TCRbeta were prepared by 5'RACE using constant-segment primers, with sample barcodes and unique molecular identifiers added. Trizol reagent was used to extract RNA from every sample. Amplification of the libraries took two PCR steps, and the second step added a second sample barcode plus Illumina TruSeq adapters. The libraries were sequenced on an Illumina NovaSeq using 2 x 150 bp paired-end reads. Concerning the study's data processing: With migec v1.2.7, reads were demultiplexed and then collapsed into UMI-guided consensus sequences. Using mixcr v2.1.11, UMI consensuses were aligned to TRA and TRB V and J templates and then assembled into clonotypes. Expanded or contracted clonotypes were those called significant by both edgeR and NoisET, with noise models trained on biological replicates. edgeR calls used a false discovery rate-adjusted p below 0.01 and a log2 fold-change threshold of 1. As an exploratory analysis of dynamics, max-normalized trajectories of the 1000 most abundant clonotypes were examined with PCA combined with hierarchical clustering. The CD4 or CD8 phenotype of responding clones was assigned using the separately sequenced CD4+ and CD8+ repertoires. The raw public data were reprocessed by TCRdb itself: fastp quality trimming at Q25, MiXCR clonotype calling, in-frame beta chains only. Merged by CDR3 protein, the rows form single entries marked with the most common genes and DNA. TCRdb, not the original authors, processed these V and J calls. The sample table contains 550,000 to 700,000 distinct CDR3 sequences; only one count was recorded for roughly 18% of them. The ten largest clonotypes hold 12% of the sample.

This TCR was recovered from an adult woman who had mild COVID-19 (a few samples of this study predate the infection). The sample titles of this study are shuffled in the database, so cell type and time point are left out; the donor was told from shared clones. Sequencing was performed on PBMCs or a T cell subset sorted from them (not recorded which). The sequence joins TRBV7-9 to TRBJ1-1, and 7 junction bases match TRBD1. The CDR3 sequence is CASSLPPGTANTEAFF. In nucleotide form, the sequence is TGTGCCAGCAGCCTCCCTCCCGGGACAGCGAACACTGAAGCTTTCTTT. With all but the CDR3 taken from the reference TRBV7-9 and TRBJ1-1 genes, the full variable domain is: DTGVSQNPRHKITKRGQNVTFRCDPISEHNRLYWYRQTLGQGPEFLTYFQNEAQLEKSRLLSDRFSAERPKGSFSTLEIQRTEQGDSAMYLCASSLPPGTANTEAFFGQGTRLTVV.